This T cell receptor beta chain was observed in a study of shared clonotypes between healthy human individuals. The wider study: Three CD4 naive, three CD4 memory, two CD8 naive and one CD8 memory plate were used per donor.

Repertoires were generated with immunoSEQ multiplex PCR, while TCRdb's copy carries only in-frame clones and drops some. The sample holds hundreds of thousands of clones, approximately 96% seen once. This CDR3 spans 12 amino acids. Per germline, CDR1 SGHNT and CDR2 YYREEE (reference sequence). Deletions cut 4 bases from V and 0 bases from J, with 5 bases between. It was CD45RO-negative cells, positively selected for CCR7, that made up naive CD8 cells, with terminally differentiated effector memory CD45RA+ cells excluded. This receptor was identified in a woman aged 30 to 39 in good health. The rearrangement links TRBV5-4 to TRBJ2-7; D not certain. Source material: naive CD8+ T cells sorted from blood. In nucleotides, the CDR3 is TGTGCCAGCAGCGTGAACTCCTACGAGCAGTACTTC. Translating gives CASSVNSYEQYF.